Shown below are 17 T cell receptor beta chains from a single sample sequenced in a study of beta chain features in type 1 diabetes. The authors reverse transcribed all of the isolated RNA, so sequencing captured expressed TCRB transcripts. Sequenced by immunoSEQ multiplex PCR; TCRdb stores in-frame clones only, minus some. The sample holds approximately 470,000 clones, over 25% seen once. Sample: naive CD4+ T cells from blood. These receptors originate from a young man in good health.

On this clone: Distinct nucleotide sequences in the sample also encode this CDR3. The V call is TRBV10-3, the J call TRBJ2-7; D is undetermined. With 2 bases removed from V and 4 bases from J, the gap between germline ends came to 3 bases. Per the germline V gene, CDR1 is ENHRY and CDR2 is SYGVKD. The CDR3 contains 11 residues. CDR3 bases: TGTGCCATCAGTGAGGGTTACGAGCAGTACTTC. Residues: CAISEGYEQYF.

On this clone itself: Additional DNA sequences in this sample encode the identical CDR3. The chain links TRBV29-1 to TRBJ2-7; 10 nucleotides align to TRBD1. The CDR3 covers 11 residues. V lost 6 bases and J lost 5; bases outside the gene matches: 1. The V gene's germline CDR1 is SQVTM and CDR2 ANQGSEA. The CDR3: CSVGQGDEQYF. CDR3 DNA: TGCAGCGTCGGACAGGGGGACGAGCAGTACTTC.

The chain couples TRBV28 to TRBJ2-1; 13 bases line up with TRBD2. The CDR3 loop spans 17 amino acids. J lost 2 bases, V lost 6 bases, and 7 bases had no gene match. The V gene's germline CDR1 is MDHEN and CDR2 SYDVKM. CDR3: CASREGLAGMAYNEQFF. CDR3 sequence (DNA): TGTGCCAGCAGAGAGGGACTAGCGGGAATGGCCTACAATGAGCAGTTCTTC.

The V call is TRBV27, the J call TRBJ1-5, with D possibly being TRBD1 (6 bases). The V gene lost 0 bases and the J gene lost 4 bases, with 7 bases spanning the gap. This CDR3 is 14 amino acids long. Germline-derived CDR1 and CDR2 are MNHEY and SMNVEV (reference sequence). The CDR3 region has the DNA TGTGCCAGCAGTTTATCGGACAGAAATCAGCCCCAGCATTTT. Its translation is CASSLSDRNQPQHF.

This clone has more than one count but fewer than ten. The chain links TRBV6-6 to TRBJ2-7; the match to TRBD1 covers 7 bases. Germline V CDR1 and CDR2: MNHNY, SVGAGI (reference sequence). The length of the CDR3 is 14 residues. V lost 5 bases to trimming and J lost 4 bases; unmatched junction nucleotides: 8. The CDR3 coding sequence is TGTGCCAGCAGTCCCTTGGGACAGCTTTACGAGCAGTACTTC. Translation gives CASSPLGQLYEQYF.

In this sample, this clone turned up a few times. The J gene is TRBJ2-5, the V gene TRBV7-3; TRBD2 agrees at 7 bases. The ends lost 8 bases at V and 2 bases at J; junction bases unmatched: 5. The germline gives CDR1 SGHTA, CDR2 FQGTGA. CDR3 length: 13 residues. CDR3 loop: CASSRGLQETQYF. The CDR3 DNA is TGTGCCAGCTCCCGGGGACTACAAGAGACCCAGTACTTC.

The chain has TRBV4-1 and TRBJ1-1, with D uncertain. The CDR3 spans 13 residues. The V end was cut by 1 base, the J end by 5 bases, with 8 bases between. Germline V gives CDR1 MGHRA, CDR2 YSYEKL. CDR3 region: CASSQVGYTEAFF. The DNA of the CDR3 is TGCGCCAGCAGCCAAGTCGGGTATACTGAAGCTTTCTTT.

This clone was detected a few times. The V gene is TRBV13, the J gene TRBJ2-1; D is uncertain. V lost 2 bases, J lost 10 bases, and 15 bases lay in between. CDR1 is PRHDT, CDR2 FYEKMQ, per germline (reference sequence). There are 14 residues in the CDR3. The CDR3 DNA reads as TGTGCCAGCAGCTTAATCGACCGAACCATGGAGCAGTTCTTC. It codes for CASSLIDRTMEQFF.

This clone showed up just a few times. The chain recombines TRBV5-1 with TRBJ2-2; D is undetermined. This CDR3 contains 15 residues. The germline gives CDR1 SGHRS, CDR2 YFSETQ. The germline V and J ends were trimmed by 0 bases and 0 bases, with 6 bases remaining between them. This CDR3 is CASSLVLANTGELFF. DNA for the CDR3: TGCGCCAGCAGCTTGGTTTTGGCGAACACCGGGGAGCTGTTTTTT.

This clone turned up a few times. The gene calls are TRBV29-1 and TRBJ2-3; 8 nucleotides align to TRBD2. Germline CDR1 reads SQVTM; CDR2 reads ANQGSEA. The CDR3 is 17 amino acids. V shed 1 base, J shed 3 bases, and the junction held 12 bases outside the gene matches. CDR3 sequence reads: CSVEVEGAGEMTDTQYF. The CDR3 coding sequence is TGCAGCGTTGAAGTTGAGGGAGCGGGAGAGATGACAGATACGCAGTATTTT.

The chain combines TRBV30 with TRBJ1-1, with 12 bases matching TRBD1. V lost 3 bases to trimming and J lost 6 bases; unmatched junction nucleotides: 2. Germline V lookup: CDR1 GTSNPN, CDR2 SVGIG (reference sequence). The CDR3 loop spans 13 amino acids. DNA for the CDR3: TGTGCCTGGAGCGGGACAGGGGGCCCTGAAGCTTTCTTT. Residues: CAWSGTGGPEAFF.

In this sample, this clone turned up a few times. The chain combines TRBV9 with TRBJ1-3; D not resolved. V lost 0 bases and J 3 bases, leaving 7 bases between the germline ends. CDR1 is SGDLS and CDR2 is YYNGEE in the germline V gene. The CDR3 contains 14 residues. The DNA for the CDR3 is TGTGCCAGCAGCGTAGAGTCGCGTGGAAACACCATATATTTT. It translates to CASSVESRGNTIYF.

There are a few counts of this clone. The J gene is TRBJ1-2, the V gene TRBV2; no clear D gene. From germline, CDR1 is SNHLY and CDR2 FYNNEI. V lost 2 bases and J lost 5, with 6 bases in between. The CDR3 runs to 12 residues. CDR3 sequence reads: CASSETGYGYTF. Here the CDR3 DNA reads TGTGCCAGCAGTGAAACGGGATATGGCTACACCTTC.

The rearrangement links TRBV5-6 to TRBJ2-7; D may correspond to TRBD1 or TRBD2 (5 bases each). V was clipped by 4 bases and J by 2 bases, with 19 bases between them. The CDR3 spans 16 residues. Germline V gene lookup returns CDR1 SGHDT and CDR2 YYEEEE. CDR3 coding DNA: TGTGCCAGCAGCCTTCCCGGGACGCTTGAGACCTACGAGCAGTACTTC. Translated, it gives CASSLPGTLETYEQYF.

The chain couples TRBV5-1 to TRBJ2-7; TRBD2 might be the D (6 bases). Between the trimmed V and J ends, which lost 4 bases and 7 bases, there was a span of 18 bases. CDR1 SGHRS and CDR2 YFSETQ come from the germline V gene. This CDR3 comprises 14 residues. The CDR3 coding sequence is TGCGCCAGCAGCACTAGGACGGGGGTGAGTGAGCAGTACTTC. Encoded protein: CASSTRTGVSEQYF.

As to this clone: Other DNA sequences in the same sample also yield this CDR3. The chain has TRBV5-1 and TRBJ2-1; 9 bases are a match to TRBD2. V lost 0 bases, J lost 4 bases, and 2 bases stayed unmatched. The germline gives CDR1 SGHRS, CDR2 YFSETQ. This CDR3 spans 15 amino acids. CDR3 DNA sequence: TGCGCCAGCAGCTTGGCCCTAGCGGGGTACAATGAGCAGTTCTTC. This gives the protein CASSLALAGYNEQFF.

This clone has just a few counts. The gene calls are TRBV25-1 and TRBJ2-2, with a tentative D call TRBD1 (6 bases). Germline lookup yields CDR1 MGHDK and CDR2 SYGVNS. Trimming took off 2 bases at V and 2 bases at J, with 12 bases between the two ends. The CDR3 spans 16 residues. CDR3 residues: CASSEDRTGNTGELFF. The DNA for the CDR3 is TGTGCCAGCAGTGAAGACAGGACGGGTAACACCGGGGAGCTGTTTTTT.